The entry below gives a single T cell receptor beta chain sequence along with its context. The CDR3 is made up of 15 amino acids. The ends lost 0 bases at V and 3 bases at J; junction bases unmatched: 3. From germline, CDR1 is SGHAT and CDR2 FQNNGV. Using immunoSEQ multiplex PCR, the repertoire was profiled, and TCRdb retains in-frame clones only, with some absent. Here the sample spans under 100,000 clones, around 90% being singletons. This entry belongs to a study of OX40 agonist ivuxolimab in advanced cancers. The chain carries TRBV11-2 and TRBJ2-5, with TRBD2 matching over 8 bases. Sequencing was performed on CD4+ or CD8+ T cells sorted from blood, taken in a trial of the OX40 agonist ivuxolimab. This clonotype was sampled from an adult with an advanced solid tumor such as melanoma, head and neck, liver or kidney cancer. The DNA of the CDR3 is TGTGCCAGCAGCTTAGATCGGGGGGGAGAAGAGACCCAGTACTTC. Amino acids: CASSLDRGGEETQYF.